This paragraph reports one T cell receptor (beta chain). It has no known antigen specificity. Library method: the immunoSEQ multiplex PCR assay. The multiplex PCR relied on a mix of 60 forward primers for TCR Vbeta segments and 13 reverse primers for TCR Jbeta segments. A multiplex PCR assay on genomic DNA amplified the CDR3 region of rearranged TCR beta genes. On the Illumina HiSeq System, the amplified TCR beta libraries were sequenced as 87-base-pair reads. Per the authors' processing: A later analysis counted about 80 million unique TCR beta chains across the 550 to 750 repertoires, and 10 million to 12 million of these chains were shared by at least two donors. A nearest-neighbor algorithm error-corrected the raw reads and collapsed the reads into unique sequences, merging closely related sequences to remove PCR and sequencing errors. To assign V, D and J gene segments, CDR3 sequences were aligned to IMGT reference sequences. For a sequence to be retained, at least a six-nucleotide match to both a V gene segment and a J gene segment was required. A rearrangement was called productive if the CDR3 had no stop codons and remained in frame with V and J, and every other rearrangement was called non-productive. CDR3 was defined according to IMGT convention as the region running from the second conserved V-encoded cysteine to the conserved J-encoded phenylalanine. In an earlier analysis of 550 to 650 of the donors, sequences lacking an unambiguous match to a single V gene segment were excluded. An earlier analysis of a few hundred of the donors called V segments functional above 56.7% productive rearrangements and segregating when the between-donor standard deviation exceeded 5%. A statistical classification framework was developed to diagnose cytomegalovirus status using the catalog of TCR beta chain sequences. In a later analysis, V and J genes were assigned by comparing TCR nucleotide sequences against IMGT/GENE-DB human TR gene sequences. The TCRdist pipeline was used in a later analysis to assign CDR3 sequences and most-parsimonious VDJ recombination scenarios. A later analysis defined each TCR beta chain by its CDR3 amino acid sequence plus V-gene family, and excluded reads lacking a unique V-gene family. A later analysis removed 550 to 650 highly shared, low-generation-probability nucleotide sequences to deal with suspected cross-contamination and a sequencing artifact. In a later analysis, a clonal expansion index was calculated for each public chain from normalized within-repertoire ranks of inferred template counts. In a later analysis, generation probabilities were computed using a VDJ recombination model fitted to out-of-frame rearrangements, and the results were checked against IGoR. Hypergeometric tests were used in a later analysis to score TCR-TCR, TCR-HLA and TCR-CMV co-occurrence, with a repertoire-size bias correction applied to the TCR pairs. In a later analysis, false discovery rates were estimated by permuting HLA or CMV assignments 20 times. A later analysis grouped co-occurring TCRs with DBSCAN, adding TCRdist sequence similarity when clustering within HLA-allele-positive subsets. Co-occurrence clustering excluded repertoires with fewer than 30,000 or more than 120,000 public chains, plus five with anomalous nucleotide sharing. This immuneACCESS table, as held by TCRdb, lists in-frame sequences with V and J called but not all clones. Of the missing ones, under half trace to an unresolved V gene in checked studies; the others have no known cause. V, J and clone size are taken as reported in that table, and D and trimming were inferred from the DNA itself. This sample's records show about 84,000 clones. The ten largest clones add up to 0.5% to 0.65% of the sample.

The source of the sample is a study of cytomegalovirus exposure and HLA in healthy donors (dated by TCRdb to 2017 to 2019). Regarding the study in general: An earlier analysis of 587 of the donors reported 276 Gb of sequence data and 90 million to 120 million unique TCR beta sequences obtained from roughly 180 million T cells. Around 320 gigabases of sequencing data and tens of millions of unique TCR sequences were included in an early release covering 500 to 750 HLA-typed donors. Among the roughly 400 genotyped donors, approximately 82% belonged to the genetic ancestry cluster associated with self-reported Caucasian donors. The study aimed to test whether signatures of past pathogen exposure could be identified by cataloging public T cell receptors. The study profiled the T cell repertoires of hundreds of subjects by immunosequencing and related them to cytomegalovirus serostatus. Besides the first cohort of about 730 subjects, a separate validation cohort made up of over a hundred different subjects was used. High-throughput TCR immunosequencing, statistical association of individual TCRs with disease status, and machine learning were combined to predict cytomegalovirus infection status. A later analysis re-examined previously published TCR beta repertoires from 500 to 700 donors and added high-resolution HLA genotyping to investigate patterns of TCR occurrence. Rather than using new phenotypic data, the later analysis identified candidate immune exposures from TCR beta sequences and from how often those sequences occurred across donors. An earlier analysis of nearly 600 of the donors applied high-throughput TCR beta sequencing to assess whether each TCR beta V gene segment acted as functional or pseudogenic. Donor age, sex, ethnicity and CMV serostatus were compiled alongside the repertoire data. A later genetic analysis used genome-wide SNP genotypes for about 55% of the 666 donors, treating that subset as a discovery cohort. All discovery cohort repertoires had been generated on a single sequencing platform. Class I and class II HLA loci were covered by the typing at four-digit resolution. The number of donors typed differed by locus, with roughly 620-640 for A, B, C, DRB1 and DQB1, around 500 for DQA1, 600 to 610 for DPA1, and some 440 for DPB1. Several DR-DQ haplotypes were treated as single units for association and clustering because of strong linkage in the cohort. On average, over 200,000 unique TCR beta nucleotide sequences were sequenced per donor among 350 to 400 genotyped donors of the cohort, with roughly 19% of those sequences being non-productive. Study-wide findings and limitations: Some IMGT-functional V segments, including TRBV6-2 and TRBV6-3, could not be told apart with the 87-base-pair reads, so those segments were excluded. According to a later analysis, parvovirus B19, influenza, CMV and Epstein-Barr virus appeared linked to several top co-occurrence clusters. In vitro tests confirmed that a few of the cytomegalovirus-associated TCR beta chains recognize cytomegalovirus antigens. In this cohort, only TCR beta chains were sequenced, and detectable features were limited by the absence of alpha or paired-chain data. In an earlier analysis of some 640 of the donors, most TCR beta V segments were observed in productive rearrangements about 87% or about 30% of the time, broadly matching IMGT annotations. Linkage disequilibrium might explain the correlated functional status among segregating V segments, but an unknown experimental factor could not be ruled out. A later genetic analysis associated a missense DCLRE1C variant with V-gene and J-gene trimming of TCR beta chains, and an independent cohort replicated the association. Assigning TCR associations to individual alleles was difficult when HLA alleles, especially DR and DQ, strongly co-occurred. Immune exposure information for the cohort was limited to CMV serostatus. Compared with equally common non-associated chains, HLA-associated TCR beta chains in a later analysis were more clonally expanded and had lower generation probabilities. Because some donors lacked HLA typing at each locus, the association tests relied only on the typed subset. The classifier was reported to diagnose cytomegalovirus status with high specificity and sensitivity in both the original cohort and the validation cohort. According to a later genetic analysis, donors in an Asian-associated ancestry cluster had fewer N-insertions in productive TCRs than the approximately 630-donor mean. Most TCR sequences were observed very rarely across donors, whereas some public TCRs were present in many individuals. Presence/absence analyses assumed roughly uniform sequencing depth across donors, an assumption that may not hold. A further reported finding was that TCR beta sequences accurately predicted the HLA-A and HLA-B alleles for most subjects in the first cohort. The study gave a list of more than 150 TCR beta chains associated with cytomegalovirus. About 17 rarely observed V segments, including chromosome 9 orphons, were excluded from the earlier analysis of almost 600 of the donors because counts were too low. According to a later analysis, most CMV-associated TCR beta chains appeared to be HLA-restricted, and the HLA associations seemed to be driven largely by CMV exposure. In a later analysis, TCR association rates were found to vary across HLA loci, with the most associated TCRs seen for DRB1 alleles and the fewest for HLA-C alleles. In a later analysis, some 17,000 TCR beta sequences were associated with specific HLA alleles at a false discovery rate of 0.05. The authors suggested that the approach could potentially be generalized to other disease states and immunological phenotypes. A cluster of highly shared sequence variants was judged likely to represent a technical artifact of the sequencing pipeline.

The cohort comprised fewer than 750 healthy bone marrow donors. All cohort members were sampled while nominally healthy, although unrecorded immune exposures were likely present. The donor was CMV seronegative and belonged to the group of around 350 seronegative cohort members. A peripheral blood sample was collected from each donor, and TCR beta sequencing was performed on peripheral blood mononuclear cells. Genomic DNA extraction from the blood cell samples was performed with the Qiagen DNeasy Blood Extraction Kit. Unmatched junction bases come to 5, with V trimmed by 2 bases and J by 2 bases. Counted from cysteine to phenylalanine, this CDR3 has 15 amino acids. The kept DNA is CDR3 alone, 45 bases in frame from the first base. The germline V gene encodes CDR1 MNHEY and CDR2 SVGAGI.

The sequence was obtained from a man in his fifties or sixties in good health and CMV-seronegative. The sample consisted of PBMCs. In this chain, TRBV6-5 is recombined with TRBJ2-7; 8 middle bases align to TRBD1. The nucleotide sequence is TGTGCCAGCAGTTACGCAGGGGGCTCAACCTACGAGCAGTACTTC. It translates to CASSYAGGSTYEQYF.